The sequence of this T cell receptor (beta chain) was determined in a study of T cells in Graves' hyperthyroidism and ophthalmopathy (dated by TCRdb to between 2019 and 2020). Notes on the research overall: Peripheral blood was sampled at the time of initial diagnosis, prior to any treatment. To identify distinguishing TCR V-J signatures, a discovery cohort of around 100 patients was used, comprising approximately 40 with Graves' ophthalmopathy and some 57 with stable Graves' hyperthyroidism. An independent validation cohort of around 19 hyperthyroidism patients and over 15 patients who later progressed to ophthalmopathy tested prospective prediction of ophthalmopathy. The 95 to 100 discovery patients were divided at random into training and test sets in a 7:3 ratio. In more than five Graves' hyperthyroidism patients, the study also compared T-cell repertoires from thyroid tissue with T-cell repertoires from blood. Once sampling was done, hyperthyroidism patients were given methimazole at a starting dose of 30 mg daily, whereas ophthalmopathy patients were given high-dose intravenous methylprednisolone. According to the paper, TCR Vbeta CDR3 sequencing was carried out on more than 120 peripheral blood samples, which came from fewer than 50 ophthalmopathy, roughly 75 hyperthyroidism and about 17 progressor patients.

Stable Graves' hyperthyroidism was defined as no progression to ophthalmopathy during 18 months of follow-up. Hyperthyroidism patients were newly diagnosed, with disease duration under 2 months, and aged 18 to 65 years. Any patient with an uncontrolled infection, another autoimmune disease, pregnancy or lactation was excluded. Diagnoses were based on clinical symptoms, serum thyroxine and TRAb, thyroid ultrasound and orbital computed tomography. PBMCs were separated from 10 ml of fresh peripheral blood using Ficoll-Paque density gradient centrifugation. Total RNA was extracted with Trizol reagent, and quality was checked on an Agilent 2100 Bioanalyzer. There are many counts of this clonotype. This receptor's antigen is unknown. No quality values exist for individual bases; no much larger clone is one base distant. The TCR beta CDR3 regions were amplified from the RNA transcripts. The first round of RT-PCR for the TCR CDR3 was performed with the HTBI primer set and the Qiagen OneStep RT-PCR kit. A second multiplex PCR round built the libraries, followed by size selection and purification. Sequencing of the libraries was done on an Illumina HiSeq2000 using paired-end 100 bp reads. Turning to the authors' computational methods: SOAPnuke was used to process the raw data, throwing out any read that contained adapters or uncalled bases, had a mean Phred below 15, or lacked an exact constant-primer or identifier match. COPE v1.2.5 was used to merge high-quality paired reads, and clonotypes were defined as unique nucleotide sequences. MiTCR v1.1 was used to align clonotypes to the IMGT TRBV, TRBD and TRBJ reference segments. Analysis was restricted to V-J combinations with a frequency above 0.0001, which covered approximately 99% of repertoires. A TCS score was defined as the ratio between F50 (clonal expansion) and ExV (chaos), using BLOSUM62-based TCRdist between CDR3 peptides within each V-J. Welch's t-statistics and random forest reduced 500 to 650 V-J features to some 14, which were used in a naive Bayes classifier (R e1071). In-frame beta chains were kept once TCRdb had trimmed the public reads at Q25 with fastp and called clones with MiXCR. Every entry covers one CDR3 protein and lists the most common genes and DNA from its rows. The V and J calls here are based on TCRdb, not the publication. The sample data list about 290,000 distinct CDR3 sequences, and approximately 15% of these were observed just once. Approximately 7.9% of the sample comes from the top ten.

What the authors observed across the whole study: A model built on a 13 V-J signature distinguished ophthalmopathy from stable hyperthyroidism, reaching 87.88% sensitivity and around 81% specificity in cross-validation and 80%/75% in testing. During validation, the model predicted progression to ophthalmopathy a median of around 7 months ahead of onset, with almost 71% sensitivity and 72.22% specificity. No statistical method was used to set the sample size in advance, and investigators knew the group allocation. Most expanded thyroid clonotypes (frequency above 0.001) were also detected in blood, suggesting blood repertoires may reflect thyroid immune responses.

The receptor was derived from a woman in her forties with Graves' hyperthyroidism. The sequenced material came from blood.

The bases read TGCAGCGTTGAACAGGCGGGAAATGAGCAGTTCTTC. Translated, this gives CSVEQAGNEQFF. The sequence links TRBV29-1 to TRBJ2-1; TRBD2 could be the D gene, as 6 bases match. The germline V gene supplies CDR1 SQVTM and CDR2 ANQGSEA. Taken from cysteine to phenylalanine, the CDR3 has 12 residues. This entry keeps only the CDR3 DNA: 36 bases, framed from base 1. Trimming removed 2 bases from V and 7 bases from J, leaving 9 bases between the germline ends.